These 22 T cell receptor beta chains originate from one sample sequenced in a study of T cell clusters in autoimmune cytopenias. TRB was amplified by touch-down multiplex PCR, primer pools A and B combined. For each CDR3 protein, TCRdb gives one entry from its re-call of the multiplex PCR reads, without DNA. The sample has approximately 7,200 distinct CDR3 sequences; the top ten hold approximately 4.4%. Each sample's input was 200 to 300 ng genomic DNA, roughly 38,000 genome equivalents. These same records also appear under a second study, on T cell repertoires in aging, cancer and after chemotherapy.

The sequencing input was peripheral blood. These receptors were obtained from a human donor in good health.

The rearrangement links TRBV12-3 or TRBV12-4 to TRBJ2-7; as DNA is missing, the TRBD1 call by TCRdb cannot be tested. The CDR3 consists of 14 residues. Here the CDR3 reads CASSLGTAMYEQYF.

CDR3: CASSLTLGLDQPQHF. The chain carries TRBV12-3 or TRBV12-4 and TRBJ1-5. The CDR3 contains 15 residues.

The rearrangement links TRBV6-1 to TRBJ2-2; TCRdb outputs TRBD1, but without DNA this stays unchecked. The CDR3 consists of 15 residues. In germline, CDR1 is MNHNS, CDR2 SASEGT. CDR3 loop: CASTQTGIPPGELFF.

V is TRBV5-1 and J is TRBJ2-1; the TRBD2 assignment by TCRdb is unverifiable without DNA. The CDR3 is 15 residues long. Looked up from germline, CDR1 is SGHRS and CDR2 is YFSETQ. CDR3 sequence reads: CASSLWLAGEGEQFF.

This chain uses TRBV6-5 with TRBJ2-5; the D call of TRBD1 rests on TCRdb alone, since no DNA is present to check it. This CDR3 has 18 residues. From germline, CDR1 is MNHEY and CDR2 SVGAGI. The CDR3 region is CASSSEGERLARQETQYF.

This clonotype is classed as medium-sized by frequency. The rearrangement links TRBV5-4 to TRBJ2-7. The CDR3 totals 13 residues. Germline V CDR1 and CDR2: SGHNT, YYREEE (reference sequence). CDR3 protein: CASSSGRTYEQYF. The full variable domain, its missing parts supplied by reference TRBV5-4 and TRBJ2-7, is ETGVTQSPTHLIKTRGQQVTLRCSSQSGHNTVSWYQQALGQGPQFIFQYYREEENGRGNFPPRFSGLQFPNYSSELNVNALELDDSALYLCASSSGRTYEQYFGPGTRLTVT.

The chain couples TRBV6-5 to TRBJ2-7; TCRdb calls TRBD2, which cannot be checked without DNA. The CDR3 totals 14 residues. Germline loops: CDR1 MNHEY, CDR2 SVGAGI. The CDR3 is CASRQRRERDEQYF.

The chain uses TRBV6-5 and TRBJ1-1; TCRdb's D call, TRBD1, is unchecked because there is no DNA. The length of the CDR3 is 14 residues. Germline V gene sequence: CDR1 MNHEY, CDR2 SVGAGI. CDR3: CASSPRTLNTEAFF.

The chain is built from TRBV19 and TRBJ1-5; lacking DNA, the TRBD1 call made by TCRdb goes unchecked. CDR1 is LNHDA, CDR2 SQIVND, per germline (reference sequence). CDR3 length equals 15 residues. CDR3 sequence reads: CASSIGQGSLEPQHF.

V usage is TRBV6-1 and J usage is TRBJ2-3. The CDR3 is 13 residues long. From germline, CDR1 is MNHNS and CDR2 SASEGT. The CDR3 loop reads CASSEGSEDTQYF.

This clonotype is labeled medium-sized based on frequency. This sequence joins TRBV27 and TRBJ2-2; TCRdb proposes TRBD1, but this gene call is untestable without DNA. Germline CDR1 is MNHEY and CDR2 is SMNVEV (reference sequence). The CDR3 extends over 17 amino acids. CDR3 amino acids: CASSAFGQGPGTGELFF.

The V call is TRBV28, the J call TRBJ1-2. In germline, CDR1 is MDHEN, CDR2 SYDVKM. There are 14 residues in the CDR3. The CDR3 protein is CATALGGANYGYTF.

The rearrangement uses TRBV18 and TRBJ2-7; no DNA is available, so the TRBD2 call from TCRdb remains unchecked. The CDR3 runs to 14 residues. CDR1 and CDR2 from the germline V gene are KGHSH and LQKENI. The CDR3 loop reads CASSPSGGGYEQYF.

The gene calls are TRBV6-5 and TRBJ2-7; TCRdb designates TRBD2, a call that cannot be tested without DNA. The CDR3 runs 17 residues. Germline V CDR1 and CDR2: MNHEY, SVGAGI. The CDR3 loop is CASSYGVVSGTPYEQYF.

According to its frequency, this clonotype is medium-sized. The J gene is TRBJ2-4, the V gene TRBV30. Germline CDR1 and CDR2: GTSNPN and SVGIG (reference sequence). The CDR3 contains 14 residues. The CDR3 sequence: CAWSNTIPQNIQYF.

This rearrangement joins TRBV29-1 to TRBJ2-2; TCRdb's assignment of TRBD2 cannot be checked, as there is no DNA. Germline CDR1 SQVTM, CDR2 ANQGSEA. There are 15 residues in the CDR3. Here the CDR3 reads CSVEMTSGRPGELFF.

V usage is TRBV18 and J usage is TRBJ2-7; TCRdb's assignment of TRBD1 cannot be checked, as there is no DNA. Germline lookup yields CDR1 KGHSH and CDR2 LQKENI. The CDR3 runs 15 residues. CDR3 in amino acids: CASSLQGAFTDEQYF.

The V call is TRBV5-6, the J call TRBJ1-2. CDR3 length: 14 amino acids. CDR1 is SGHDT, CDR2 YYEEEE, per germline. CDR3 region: CASSSWPGVYGYTF. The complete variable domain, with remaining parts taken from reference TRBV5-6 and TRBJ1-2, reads DAGVTQSPTHLIKTRGQQVTLRCSPKSGHDTVSWYQQALGQGPQFIFQYYEEEERQRGNFPDRFSGHQFPNYSSELNVNALLLGDSALYLCASSSWPGVYGYTFGSGTRLTVV.

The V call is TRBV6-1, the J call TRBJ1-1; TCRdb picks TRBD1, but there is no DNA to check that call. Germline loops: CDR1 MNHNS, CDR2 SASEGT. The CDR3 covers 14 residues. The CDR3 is CASMGDRRNTEAFF.

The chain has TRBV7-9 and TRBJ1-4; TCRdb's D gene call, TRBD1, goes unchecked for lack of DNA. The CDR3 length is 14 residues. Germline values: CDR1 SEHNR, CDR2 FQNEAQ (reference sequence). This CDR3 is CASSAGTLNEKLFF.

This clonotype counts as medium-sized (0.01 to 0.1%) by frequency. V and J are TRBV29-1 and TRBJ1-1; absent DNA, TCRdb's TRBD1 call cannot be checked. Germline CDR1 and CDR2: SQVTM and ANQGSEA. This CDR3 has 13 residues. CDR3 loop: CSVEESRGTEAFF.

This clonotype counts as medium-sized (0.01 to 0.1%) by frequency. The CDR3 protein is CASSGYYNEQFF. J is TRBJ2-1 and V is TRBV27; TCRdb gives TRBD2 as the D gene, but with no DNA this cannot be confirmed. The CDR3 extends over 12 amino acids. Germline CDR1 is MNHEY and CDR2 is SMNVEV (reference sequence).